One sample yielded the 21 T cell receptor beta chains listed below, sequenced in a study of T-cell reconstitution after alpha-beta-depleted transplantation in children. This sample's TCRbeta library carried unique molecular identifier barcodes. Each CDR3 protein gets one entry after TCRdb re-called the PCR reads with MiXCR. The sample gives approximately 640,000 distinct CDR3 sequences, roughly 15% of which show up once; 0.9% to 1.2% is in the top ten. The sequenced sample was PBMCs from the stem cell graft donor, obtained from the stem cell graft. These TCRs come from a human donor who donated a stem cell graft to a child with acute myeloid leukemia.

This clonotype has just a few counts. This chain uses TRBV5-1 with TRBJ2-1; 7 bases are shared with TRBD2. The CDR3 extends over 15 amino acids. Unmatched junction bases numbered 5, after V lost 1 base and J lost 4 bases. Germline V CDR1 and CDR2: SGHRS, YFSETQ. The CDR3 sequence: CASSLQRGPYNEQFF. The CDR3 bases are TGCGCCAGCAGCTTGCAGCGGGGACCGTACAATGAGCAGTTCTTC.

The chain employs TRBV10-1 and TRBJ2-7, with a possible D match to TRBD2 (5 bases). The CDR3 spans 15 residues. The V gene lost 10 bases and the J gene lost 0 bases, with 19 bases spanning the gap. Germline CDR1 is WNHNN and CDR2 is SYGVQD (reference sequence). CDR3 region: CAISALASSSYEQYF. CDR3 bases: TGCGCCATCAGCGCGTTAGCGTCCAGCTCCTACGAGCAGTACTTC.

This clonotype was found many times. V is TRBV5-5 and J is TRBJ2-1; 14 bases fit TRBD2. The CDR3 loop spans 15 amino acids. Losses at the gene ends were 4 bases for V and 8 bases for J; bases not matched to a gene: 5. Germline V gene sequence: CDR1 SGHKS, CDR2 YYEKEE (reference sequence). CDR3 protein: CASSPWTSGGYEQFF. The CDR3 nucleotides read TGTGCCAGCAGCCCATGGACTAGCGGGGGGTATGAGCAGTTCTTC.

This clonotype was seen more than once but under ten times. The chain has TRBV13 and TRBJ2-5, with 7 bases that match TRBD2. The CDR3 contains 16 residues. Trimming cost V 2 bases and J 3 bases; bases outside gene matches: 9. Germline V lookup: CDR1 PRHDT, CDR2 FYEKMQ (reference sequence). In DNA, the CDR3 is TGTGCCAGCAGCTTAAGAGAGCGGGGCGCTAAAGAGACCCAGTACTTC. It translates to CASSLRERGAKETQYF.

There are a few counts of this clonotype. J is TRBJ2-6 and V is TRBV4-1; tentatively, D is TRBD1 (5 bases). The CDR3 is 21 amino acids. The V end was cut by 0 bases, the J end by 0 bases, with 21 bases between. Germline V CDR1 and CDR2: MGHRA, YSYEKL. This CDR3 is CASSQENRGLGWNSGANVLTF. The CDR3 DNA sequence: TGCGCCAGCAGCCAAGAGAATAGGGGCCTAGGATGGAACTCTGGGGCCAACGTCCTGACTTTC.

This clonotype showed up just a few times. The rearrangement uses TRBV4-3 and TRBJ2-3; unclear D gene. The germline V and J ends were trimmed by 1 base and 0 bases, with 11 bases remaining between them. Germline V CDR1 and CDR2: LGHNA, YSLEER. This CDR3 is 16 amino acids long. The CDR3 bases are TGCGCCAGCAGCCAAGGGGCCCACATCAGCACAGATACGCAGTATTTT. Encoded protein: CASSQGAHISTDTQYF.

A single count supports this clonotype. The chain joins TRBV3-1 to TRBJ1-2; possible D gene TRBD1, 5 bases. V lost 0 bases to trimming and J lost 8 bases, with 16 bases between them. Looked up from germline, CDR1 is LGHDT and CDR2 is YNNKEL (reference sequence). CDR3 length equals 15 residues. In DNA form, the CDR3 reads TGTGCCAGCAGCCAAGAAGGCCAGGGTTCCTGGGGCTACACCTTC. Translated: CASSQEGQGSWGYTF. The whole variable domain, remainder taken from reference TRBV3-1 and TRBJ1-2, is DTAVSQTPKYLVTQMGNDKSIKCEQNLGHDTMYWYKQDSKKFLKIMFSYNNKELIINETVPNRFSPKSPDKAHLNLHINSLELGDSAVYFCASSQEGQGSWGYTFGSGTRLTVV.

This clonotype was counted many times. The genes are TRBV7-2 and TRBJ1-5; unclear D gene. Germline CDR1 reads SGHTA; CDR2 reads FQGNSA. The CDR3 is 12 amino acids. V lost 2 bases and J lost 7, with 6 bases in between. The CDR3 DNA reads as TGTGCCAGCAGCTTATCTCCCCAGCCCCAGCATTTT. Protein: CASSLSPQPQHF.

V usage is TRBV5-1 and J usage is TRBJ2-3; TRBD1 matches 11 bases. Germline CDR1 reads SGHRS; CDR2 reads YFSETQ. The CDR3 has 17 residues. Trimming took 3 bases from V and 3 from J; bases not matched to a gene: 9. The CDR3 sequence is CASSYTSGTGGTDTQYF. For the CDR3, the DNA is TGCGCCAGCAGCTACACATCCGGGACAGGGGGGACAGATACGCAGTATTTT.

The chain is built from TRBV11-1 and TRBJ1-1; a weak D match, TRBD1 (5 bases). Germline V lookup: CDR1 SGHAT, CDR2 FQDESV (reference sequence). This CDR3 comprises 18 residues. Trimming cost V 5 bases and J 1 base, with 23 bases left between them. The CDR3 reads CASSPEGQVVFTNTEAFF. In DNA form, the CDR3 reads TGTGCCAGCAGCCCGGAGGGGCAGGTCGTTTTTACGAACACTGAAGCTTTCTTT.

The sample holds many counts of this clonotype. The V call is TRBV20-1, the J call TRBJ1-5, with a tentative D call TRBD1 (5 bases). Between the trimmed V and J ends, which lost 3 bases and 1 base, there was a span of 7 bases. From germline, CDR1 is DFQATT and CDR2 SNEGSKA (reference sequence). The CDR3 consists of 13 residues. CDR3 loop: CSASGHSNQPQHF. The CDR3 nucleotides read TGCAGTGCTAGTGGACACAGCAATCAGCCCCAGCATTTT.

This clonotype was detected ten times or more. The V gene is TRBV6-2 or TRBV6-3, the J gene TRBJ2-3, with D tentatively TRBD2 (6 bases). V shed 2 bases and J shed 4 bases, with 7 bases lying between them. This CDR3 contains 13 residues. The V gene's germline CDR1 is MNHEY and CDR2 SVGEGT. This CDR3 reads CASSYTGADTQYF. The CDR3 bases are TGTGCCAGCAGTTACACGGGGGCAGATACGCAGTATTTT.

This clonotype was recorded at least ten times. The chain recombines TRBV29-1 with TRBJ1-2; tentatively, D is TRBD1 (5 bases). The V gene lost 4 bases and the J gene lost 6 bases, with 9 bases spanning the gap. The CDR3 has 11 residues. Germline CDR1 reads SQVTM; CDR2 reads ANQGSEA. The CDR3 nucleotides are TGCAGCGTTGGGGGCGCGGATGGCTACACCTTC. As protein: CSVGGADGYTF.

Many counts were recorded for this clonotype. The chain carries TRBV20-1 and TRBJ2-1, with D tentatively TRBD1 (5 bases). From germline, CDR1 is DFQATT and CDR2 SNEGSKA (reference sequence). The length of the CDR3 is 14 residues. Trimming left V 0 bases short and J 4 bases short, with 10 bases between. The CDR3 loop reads CSAREPQGYNEQFF. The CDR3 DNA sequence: TGCAGTGCTAGAGAACCTCAGGGTTACAATGAGCAGTTCTTC.

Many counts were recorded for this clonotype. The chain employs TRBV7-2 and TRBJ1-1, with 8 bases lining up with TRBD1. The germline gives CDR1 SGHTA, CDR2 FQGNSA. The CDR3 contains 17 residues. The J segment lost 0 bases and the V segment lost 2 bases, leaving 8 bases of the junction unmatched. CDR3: CASSLTGTGIMNTEAFF. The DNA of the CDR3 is TGTGCCAGCAGCTTAACCGGGACAGGAATTATGAACACTGAAGCTTTCTTT. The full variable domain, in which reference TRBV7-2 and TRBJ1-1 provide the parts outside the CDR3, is GAGVSQSPSNKVTEKGKDVELRCDPISGHTALYWYRQSLGQGLEFLIYFQGNSAPDKSGLPSDRFSAERTGGSVSTLTIQRTQQEDSAVYLCASSLTGTGIMNTEAFFGQGTRLTVV.

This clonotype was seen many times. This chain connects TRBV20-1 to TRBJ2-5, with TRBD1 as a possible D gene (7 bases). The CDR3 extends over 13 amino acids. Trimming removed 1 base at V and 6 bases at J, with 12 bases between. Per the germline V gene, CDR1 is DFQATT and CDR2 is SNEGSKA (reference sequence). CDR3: CSARVGGQQTQYF. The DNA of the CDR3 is TGCAGTGCTAGAGTGGGGGGACAGCAGACCCAGTACTTC.

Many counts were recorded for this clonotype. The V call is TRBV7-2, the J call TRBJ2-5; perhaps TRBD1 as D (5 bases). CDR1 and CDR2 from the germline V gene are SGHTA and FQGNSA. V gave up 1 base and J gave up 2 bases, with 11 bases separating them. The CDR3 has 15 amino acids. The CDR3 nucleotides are TGTGCCAGCAGCTTAGGGATCACAGGACAAGAGACCCAGTACTTC. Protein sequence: CASSLGITGQETQYF.

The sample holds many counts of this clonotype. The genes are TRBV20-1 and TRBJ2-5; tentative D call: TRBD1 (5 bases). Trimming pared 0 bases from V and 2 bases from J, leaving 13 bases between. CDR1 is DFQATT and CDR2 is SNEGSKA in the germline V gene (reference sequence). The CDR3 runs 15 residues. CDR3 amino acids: CSARDLNRLQETQYF. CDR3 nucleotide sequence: TGCAGTGCTAGAGATTTGAACAGGTTACAAGAGACCCAGTACTTC.

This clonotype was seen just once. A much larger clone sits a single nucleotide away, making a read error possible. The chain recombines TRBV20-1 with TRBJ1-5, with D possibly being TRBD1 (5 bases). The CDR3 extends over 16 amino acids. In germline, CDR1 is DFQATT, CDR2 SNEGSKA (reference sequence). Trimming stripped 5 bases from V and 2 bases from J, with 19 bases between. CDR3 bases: TGCAGTGCTGGACGAGTAGGGGTCGGAGGCAATCAGCCCCAGCATTTT. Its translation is CSAGRVGVGGNQPQHF.

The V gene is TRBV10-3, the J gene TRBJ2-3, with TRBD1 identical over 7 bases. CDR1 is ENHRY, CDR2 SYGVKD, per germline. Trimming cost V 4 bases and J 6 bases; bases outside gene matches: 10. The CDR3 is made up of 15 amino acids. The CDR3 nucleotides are TGTGCCATCAGTGGGGACAGCCTAAGCTACGATACGCAGTATTTT. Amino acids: CAISGDSLSYDTQYF.

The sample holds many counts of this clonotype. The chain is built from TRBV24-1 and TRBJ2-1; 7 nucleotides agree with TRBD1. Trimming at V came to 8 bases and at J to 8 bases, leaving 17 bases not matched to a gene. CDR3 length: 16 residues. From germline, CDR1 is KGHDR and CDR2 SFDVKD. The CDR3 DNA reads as TGTGCCACCACACACGCCGGGACAGACCTGCGTGATGAGCAGTTCTTC. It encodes CATTHAGTDLRDEQFF.